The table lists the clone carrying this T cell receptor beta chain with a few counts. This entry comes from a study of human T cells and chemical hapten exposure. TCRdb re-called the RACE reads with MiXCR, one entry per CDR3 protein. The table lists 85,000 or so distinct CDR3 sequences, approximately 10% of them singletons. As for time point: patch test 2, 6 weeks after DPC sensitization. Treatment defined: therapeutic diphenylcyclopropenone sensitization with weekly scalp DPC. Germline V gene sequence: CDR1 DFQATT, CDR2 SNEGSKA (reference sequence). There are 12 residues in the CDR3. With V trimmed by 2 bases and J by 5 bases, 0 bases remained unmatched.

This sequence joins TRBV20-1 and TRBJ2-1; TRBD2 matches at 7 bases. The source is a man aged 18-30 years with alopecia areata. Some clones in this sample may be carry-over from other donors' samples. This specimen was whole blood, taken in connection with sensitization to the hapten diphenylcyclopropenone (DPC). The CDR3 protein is CSARLADNEQFF. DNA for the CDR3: TGCAGTGCTAGACTAGCGGACAATGAGCAGTTCTTC.